Below are 30 T cell receptor beta chains sequenced from a single sample in a study of blood T cell repertoires in COVID-19. TCRdb's table, derived via immunoSEQ multiplex PCR, lists solely in-frame clones and lacks some. Here the sample spans approximately 260,000 clones, roughly 84% being singletons. Sample: PBMCs or T cells enriched from blood (not recorded which). The receptors here all came from a man aged 45-60 years who had recovered from COVID-19.

This sequence joins TRBV15 and TRBJ1-1; the D gene is possibly TRBD1 (6 bases). V was trimmed by 0 bases and J by 1 base, leaving 15 bases between them. Looked up from germline, CDR1 is LNHNV and CDR2 is YYDKDF (reference sequence). The CDR3 spans 17 residues. The CDR3 is CATSRDQGQAANTEAFF. For the CDR3, the DNA is TGTGCCACCAGCAGAGATCAGGGGCAGGCAGCGAACACTGAAGCTTTCTTT. The full variable domain, in which reference TRBV15 and TRBJ1-1 provide the parts outside the CDR3, is DAMVIQNPRYQVTQFGKPVTLSCSQTLNHNVMYWYQQKSSQAPKLLFHYYDKDFNNEADTPDNFQSRRPNTSFCFLDIRSPGLGDTAMYLCATSRDQGQAANTEAFFGQGTRLTVV.

The V and J genes are TRBV19 and TRBJ2-1; 9 bases line up with TRBD2. V shed 5 bases, J shed 7 bases, and the junction held 21 bases outside the gene matches. The CDR3 totals 19 residues. Germline CDR1 reads LNHDA; CDR2 reads SQIVND (reference sequence). This CDR3 is CASSGSLAGPSLSGNEQFF. DNA for the CDR3: TGTGCCAGTAGTGGGAGCCTAGCGGGACCCAGCCTCTCTGGTAATGAGCAGTTCTTC.

The DNA of the CDR3 is TGCGCCAGCAGCGTAACAGGGATTAATGAAAAACTGTTTTTT. It yields the protein CASSVTGINEKLFF. The J gene is TRBJ1-4, the V gene TRBV5-1; weak D call: TRBD1 (6 bases). CDR3 length: 14 residues. Trimming stripped 4 bases from V and 4 bases from J, with 11 bases between. CDR1 SGHRS and CDR2 YFSETQ come from the germline V gene.

V usage is TRBV7-6 and J usage is TRBJ1-6, with 7 bases that match TRBD1. CDR1 and CDR2 (germline): SGHVS, FNYEAQ. This CDR3 comprises 16 residues. The V and J ends lost 5 bases and 5 bases, in that order; junction bases with no gene match: 9. CDR3: CASSLDRTDNNSPLHF. Written as DNA, the CDR3 is TGTGCCAGCAGCCTGGACAGGACAGACAATAATTCACCCCTCCACTTT.

This clone turned up a few times. The CDR3 here is CASSVGAVHYYEQYF. Here the CDR3 DNA reads TGTGCCAGCTCAGTGGGGGCAGTTCATTACTACGAGCAGTACTTC. J is TRBJ2-7 and V is TRBV18, with D maybe TRBD1 (6 bases). Germline lookup yields CDR1 KGHSH and CDR2 LQKENI. The V and J ends lost 5 bases and 3 bases respectively, with 17 bases between them. This CDR3 contains 15 residues.

The chain combines TRBV6-4 with TRBJ1-2; 8 nucleotides match TRBD1. Germline lookup yields CDR1 MRHNA and CDR2 SNTAGT. The CDR3 is made up of 16 amino acids. V lost 2 bases and J lost 8; bases outside the gene matches: 13. The CDR3 loop reads CASSDGRGRLKDGYTF. DNA for the CDR3: TGTGCCAGCAGTGACGGCAGGGGGCGCCTGAAGGACGGCTACACCTTC.

V usage is TRBV7-9 and J usage is TRBJ2-1; 7 bases are shared with TRBD2. Germline V gene lookup returns CDR1 SEHNR and CDR2 FQNEAQ (reference sequence). J was trimmed by 3 bases and V by 3 bases; bases with no gene match: 11. The CDR3 contains 17 residues. As DNA, the CDR3 is TGTGCCAGCAGCTTGCCCCAGACTAGCAGATACTACAATGAGCAGTTCTTC. As protein: CASSLPQTSRYYNEQFF.

This clone was picked up one time. The rearrangement links TRBV9 to TRBJ2-7, with 8 bases lining up with TRBD2. This CDR3 has 16 amino acids. Trimming at V came to 0 bases and at J to 3 bases, leaving 8 bases not matched to a gene. Germline V gene sequence: CDR1 SGDLS, CDR2 YYNGEE. CDR3 in amino acids: CASSVGSSGSNYEQYF. The CDR3 DNA is TGTGCCAGCAGCGTAGGGTCTAGCGGGTCTAACTACGAGCAGTACTTC.

This clone appeared once. V gene TRBV11-3 combines with J gene TRBJ1-2, with D perhaps matching TRBD1 (5 bases). V was shortened by 7 bases and J by 2 bases, with 14 bases between the two germline ends. The CDR3 totals 14 residues. Germline CDR1 SGHNT, CDR2 YENEEA. The CDR3 nucleotides read TGTGCCAGCACCCCTCCGTCAGGGAACTATGGCTACACCTTC. It yields the protein CASTPPSGNYGYTF.

The rearrangement uses TRBV7-9 and TRBJ1-2, with TRBD1 matching over 8 bases. After removal of 5 bases from V and 4 bases from J, the junction contained 9 bases not matched to a gene. The germline V gene encodes CDR1 SEHNR and CDR2 FQNEAQ (reference sequence). The CDR3 contains 15 residues. The CDR3 DNA is TGTGCCAGCAGCCCTACCCCAGGGGGCCTCTATGGCTACACCTTC. Translating gives CASSPTPGGLYGYTF.

This clone was counted only a few times. The rearrangement uses TRBV27 and TRBJ1-5; possibly TRBD1 for D (5 bases). Germline V gene data show CDR1 as MNHEY and CDR2 as SMNVEV (reference sequence). This CDR3 is built from 14 residues. V was clipped by 6 bases and J by 2 bases, with 11 bases between them. The DNA for the CDR3 is TGTGCCAGCAGACCTCCGGGGGGCAATCAGCCCCAGCATTTT. Amino acids: CASRPPGGNQPQHF.

The rearrangement links TRBV3-1 (or the pseudogene TRBV3-2) to TRBJ2-7, with 9 bases identical to TRBD2. Germline CDR1 reads LGHDT; CDR2 reads YNNKEL (reference sequence). Trimming took 4 bases from V and 1 from J; bases not matched to a gene: 8. CDR3 length: 16 amino acids. CDR3 region: CASSPRQGLASYEQYF. CDR3 DNA sequence: TGTGCCAGCAGCCCGAGGCAGGGACTAGCTTCCTACGAGCAGTACTTC.

This clone was recorded only once. The rearrangement links TRBV9 to TRBJ1-5, with 8 bases lining up with TRBD1. CDR3 length equals 15 residues. V was clipped by 0 bases and J by 7 bases; unmatched bases: 6. Germline lookup yields CDR1 SGDLS and CDR2 YYNGEE. CDR3 coding DNA: TGTGCCAGCAGCGTAGGGGCAGGGGGCCAACAGCCCCAGCATTTT. Translating it yields CASSVGAGGQQPQHF. Looking up the rest from reference TRBV9 and TRBJ1-5 gives the full variable domain: DSGVTQTPKHLITATGQRVTLRCSPRSGDLSVYWYQQSLDQGLQFLIQYYNGEERAKGNILERFSAQQFPDLHSELNLSSLELGDSALYFCASSVGAGGQQPQHFGDGTRLSIL.

The V gene is TRBV2, the J gene TRBJ1-4, with 8 bases matching TRBD1. The germline CDR1 and CDR2 sequences are SNHLY and FYNNEI. V was pared by 5 bases and J by 2 bases, with 1 base of the junction left unmatched. The CDR3 loop spans 14 amino acids. The CDR3 coding sequence is TGTGCCAGCAGTCGACAGGGGACTAATGAAAAACTGTTTTTT. Translated: CASSRQGTNEKLFF.

The chain links TRBV5-5 to TRBJ1-2; D is perhaps TRBD1 (6 bases). Germline V gives CDR1 SGHKS, CDR2 YYEKEE (reference sequence). This CDR3 spans 16 amino acids. Trimming shortened V by 4 bases and J by 5 bases, and 21 bases separated the two germline ends. The CDR3, as DNA: TGTGCCAGCAGCCTATGGCAACAGGGATGGGGATATGGCTACACCTTC. It codes for CASSLWQQGWGYGYTF.

This chain connects TRBV28 to TRBJ1-1; 7 nucleotides align to TRBD1. The V segment lost 1 base and the J segment 11 bases; nucleotides outside the gene matches: 4. The CDR3 consists of 12 residues. The germline gives CDR1 MDHEN, CDR2 SYDVKM. CDR3 sequence: CASSLLGTEAFF. CDR3 DNA: TGTGCCAGCAGTTTATTGGGGACAGAGGCTTTCTTT.

This clone appeared once. The chain combines TRBV28 with TRBJ1-6, with a possible D match to TRBD1 (6 bases). This CDR3 is built from 15 residues. Germline CDR1 MDHEN, CDR2 SYDVKM. V was shortened by 5 bases and J by 10 bases, with 18 bases between the two germline ends. CDR3 DNA: TGTGCCAGCAGTGAGCACACAGGGCGTGGCTCACCCCTCCACTTT. Translation gives CASSEHTGRGSPLHF.

The chain has TRBV18 and TRBJ2-7; D is uncertain. In germline, CDR1 is KGHSH, CDR2 LQKENI. The CDR3 runs to 13 residues. V shed 3 bases and J shed 3 bases, with 9 bases lying between them. This chain's CDR3 is CASSPSSGYEQYF. CDR3 nucleotides: TGTGCCAGCTCACCGTCCTCCGGCTACGAGCAGTACTTC.

The rearrangement joins TRBV18 to TRBJ1-2; perhaps TRBD1 as D (5 bases). Trimming left V 0 bases short and J 6 bases short, with 8 bases between. In germline, CDR1 is KGHSH, CDR2 LQKENI. This CDR3 has 13 residues. CDR3 sequence reads: CASSPPGLHGYTF. The CDR3, as DNA: TGTGCCAGCTCACCACCGGGACTCCATGGCTACACCTTC. The whole variable domain, filled in from reference TRBV18 and TRBJ1-2, reads NAGVMQNPRHLVRRRGQEARLRCSPMKGHSHVYWYRQLPEEGLKFMVYLQKENIIDESGMPKERFSAEFPKEGPSILRIQQVVRGDSAAYFCASSPPGLHGYTFGSGTRLTVV.

The chain carries TRBV20-1 and TRBJ2-1, with TRBD2 identical over 7 bases. CDR3 length: 14 amino acids. V dropped 3 bases and J dropped 7; count of bases not matched to a gene: 9. Germline CDR1 reads DFQATT; CDR2 reads SNEGSKA (reference sequence). The CDR3 region is CSASRDYNINEQFF. The DNA of the CDR3 is TGCAGTGCTAGTCGGGACTATAATATAAATGAGCAGTTCTTC.

The V gene is TRBV15, the J gene TRBJ1-4; TRBD1 matches 8 bases. The CDR3 consists of 14 residues. Germline V gene data show CDR1 as LNHNV and CDR2 as YYDKDF (reference sequence). The ends lost 5 bases at V and 5 bases at J; junction bases unmatched: 4. The CDR3 DNA reads TGTGCCACCAGCCGGACAGGGCCAAATGAAAAACTGTTTTTT. This translates into CATSRTGPNEKLFF.

This chain uses TRBV30 with TRBJ1-5, with D possibly matching TRBD1 (6 bases). This CDR3 is built from 14 residues. Germline V lookup: CDR1 GTSNPN, CDR2 SVGIG (reference sequence). With 3 bases removed from V and 4 bases from J, the gap between germline ends came to 13 bases. The CDR3 protein is CAWRTRGGNQPQHF. Here the CDR3 DNA reads TGTGCCTGGAGAACAAGGGGGGGAAATCAGCCCCAGCATTTT.

J is TRBJ1-1 and V is TRBV5-5; TRBD1 is a possible D gene (6 bases). Germline V gene sequence: CDR1 SGHKS, CDR2 YYEKEE (reference sequence). Trimming removed 3 bases from V and 5 bases from J, with 26 bases in between. The CDR3 loop spans 18 amino acids. The CDR3 bases are TGTGCCAGCAGCTCGTTTCCCGGGACACCAACCAGTGGGACTGAAGCTTTCTTT. Translating gives CASSSFPGTPTSGTEAFF.

In this sample, this clone turned up once. Distinct nucleotide sequences in the sample also encode this CDR3. The chain employs TRBV20-1 and TRBJ2-5, with a weak D call TRBD2 (5 bases). Trimming left V 3 bases short and J 5 bases short, with 7 bases between. CDR1 and CDR2 (germline): DFQATT, SNEGSKA (reference sequence). This CDR3 is built from 11 residues. CDR3 protein: CSARTGETQYF. The DNA of the CDR3 is TGCAGTGCTAGGACGGGGGAGACCCAGTACTTC.

This chain joins TRBV20-1 and TRBJ2-1; D is possibly TRBD2 (5 bases). CDR1 is DFQATT, CDR2 SNEGSKA, per germline (reference sequence). V lost 3 bases to trimming and J lost 8 bases, with 14 bases between them. This CDR3 has 13 amino acids. CDR3 region: CSASSKRKYEQFF. In DNA form, the CDR3 reads TGCAGTGCTAGTTCCAAGCGGAAGTATGAGCAGTTCTTC.

The chain uses TRBV5-1 and TRBJ2-3; weak D call: TRBD1 (6 bases). The germline gives CDR1 SGHRS, CDR2 YFSETQ. CDR3 length: 14 residues. Trimming shortened V by 4 bases and J by 2 bases, and 11 bases separated the two germline ends. The DNA of the CDR3 is TGCGCCAGCAGCCCAGGGGATTACACAGATACGCAGTATTTT. Amino acids: CASSPGDYTDTQYF.

The J gene is TRBJ2-2, the V gene TRBV11-3, with 8 bases fitting TRBD1. The V gene end was trimmed by 4 bases and the J gene end by 12 bases; junction bases not matched to a gene: 10. Germline V CDR1 and CDR2: SGHNT, YENEEA. The CDR3 extends over 14 amino acids. As DNA, the CDR3 is TGTGCCAGCAGCTCTTCCCGGGCAGGGGGCCAGCTGTTTTTT. Amino acid sequence: CASSSSRAGGQLFF.

The V call is TRBV24-1, the J call TRBJ2-2; the match to TRBD1 covers 8 bases. The CDR3 spans 16 residues. J gave up 6 bases and V 3 bases, and 8 bases lay outside the gene matches. CDR1 and CDR2 (germline): KGHDR, SFDVKD. The CDR3 coding sequence is TGTGCCACCAGTGATGTCGGTACAGGGGGTCCCGGGGAGCTGTTTTTT. This translates into CATSDVGTGGPGELFF.

Only one count was recorded for this clone. This chain joins TRBV7-3 and TRBJ1-6; possibly TRBD1 for D (6 bases). V lost 2 bases and J lost 9, with 11 bases in between. The CDR3 runs 14 residues. Germline V gene data show CDR1 as SGHTA and CDR2 as FQGTGA. The CDR3 DNA reads as TGTGCCAGCAGCTTACGGGGGGCTGGTTCACCCCTCCACTTT. It translates to CASSLRGAGSPLHF.

This sequence joins TRBV30 and TRBJ1-3; D is possibly TRBD1 (5 bases). The CDR3 is made up of 17 amino acids. V was trimmed by 2 bases and J by 2 bases, leaving 19 bases between them. Germline values: CDR1 GTSNPN, CDR2 SVGIG (reference sequence). CDR3: CAWSYTLLGGTGNTIYF. In DNA, the CDR3 is TGTGCCTGGAGTTACACCCTTTTGGGGGGTACTGGAAACACCATATATTTT.